The 17 T cell receptor beta chains reported below all come from one sample, sequenced in a study of Graves' ophthalmopathy and Graves' hyperthyroidism. The study amplified TCR beta CDR3 regions using RNA transcripts. The authors performed first-round RT-PCR with HTBI primers and then a second-round multiplex PCR. TCRdb processed the multiplex PCR reads anew with MiXCR; each CDR3 protein has one entry. The table shows about 24,000 distinct CDR3 sequences, with less than 50% occurring only once. Sequencing input: peripheral blood. The receptor source for this set is an adult woman with stable Graves' hyperthyroidism.

This chain connects TRBV6-1 to TRBJ1-2; a possible D gene is TRBD1 (6 bases). The germline V gene has CDR1 MNHNS and CDR2 SASEGT. Trimming removed 6 bases at V and 2 bases at J, with 10 bases between. CDR3 length equals 13 residues. DNA of the CDR3: TGTGCCAGCAGACTCGACAGGAACTATGGCTACACCTTC. It specifies CASRLDRNYGYTF.

This clonotype was seen once. The chain couples TRBV20-1 to TRBJ1-4, with unresolved D. The CDR3 covers 13 residues. Deletions cut 0 bases from V and 5 bases from J, with 7 bases between. The germline CDR1 and CDR2 sequences are DFQATT and SNEGSKA (reference sequence). In nucleotides, the CDR3 is TGCAGTGCTAGAGAGGGAATCAATGAAAAACTGTTTTTT. This encodes CSAREGINEKLFF.

Only one count was recorded for this clonotype. The chain recombines TRBV20-1 with TRBJ2-7, with 7 bases identical to TRBD1. V lost 4 bases and J lost 5; bases outside the gene matches: 11. The CDR3 consists of 14 residues. Germline lookup yields CDR1 DFQATT and CDR2 SNEGSKA (reference sequence). CDR3 residues: CSAIPPGTANEQYF. The CDR3 region has the DNA TGCAGTGCTATACCCCCCGGGACAGCAAACGAGCAGTACTTC.

This clonotype has a count of ten or more. This chain connects TRBV20-1 to TRBJ2-4; no clear D gene. The ends were cut back, 3 bases at V and 0 bases at J, with 12 bases in the middle. CDR1 and CDR2 (germline): DFQATT, SNEGSKA (reference sequence). The CDR3 runs to 15 residues. CDR3 in DNA: TGCAGTGCTAGTAAACGGTTAAAAGCCAAAAACATTCAGTACTTC. Residues: CSASKRLKAKNIQYF.

As concerns this clonotype: The CDR3 carries no conserved terminal phenylalanine or tryptophan, so it likely arises from a read error. This chain connects TRBV5-4 to TRBJ1-2, with D possibly matching TRBD1 (5 bases). Trimming cost V 1 base and J 4 bases, with 11 bases left between them. This CDR3 has 14 residues. Per the germline V gene, CDR1 is SGHNT and CDR2 is YYREEE (reference sequence). The CDR3 DNA is TGTGCCAGCAGCTTGCTGACAGAGCGCTATGGCTACACCTCC. Translation: CASSLLTERYGYTS.

Comment on this clonotype: An end of the junction does not agree with germline; a read error may underlie this. The chain has TRBV7-2 and TRBJ2-7, with TRBD1 as a possible D gene (6 bases). Germline loops: CDR1 SGHTA, CDR2 FQGNSA. CDR3 length: 14 residues. CDR3 nucleotides: TGTGCCAGCAGCTTAGGTCAGGGGCCCGGGGAGCTGTACTTC. This translates into CASSLGQGPGELYF.

This rearrangement joins TRBV20-1 to TRBJ2-7; TRBD1 matches 9 bases. Looked up from germline, CDR1 is DFQATT and CDR2 is SNEGSKA (reference sequence). This CDR3 region has 13 residues. For the CDR3, the DNA is TGCAGCGCGCCCGGGACAGGGTCCTACGAGCAGTACTTC. It encodes CSAPGTGSYEQYF.

With regard to this clonotype: A junction end diverges from the germline sequence, so it may reflect a read error. The J gene is TRBJ2-5, the V gene TRBV25-1; TRBD2 matches at 7 bases. The CDR3 extends over 14 amino acids. Germline V gene sequence: CDR1 MGHDK, CDR2 SYGVNS. This CDR3 is CASSASRGSETQCF. In nucleotides, the CDR3 is TGTGCCAGCAGTGCTTCTCGCGGGAGTGAGACCCAGTGCTTC. Full variable domain (remainder filled in from reference TRBV25-1 and TRBJ2-5): EADIYQTPRYLVIGTGKKITLECSQTMGHDKMYWYQQDPGMELHLIHYSYGVNSTEKGDLSSESTVSRIRTEHFPLTLESARPSHTSQYLCASSASRGSETQCFGPGTRLLVL.

This clonotype was seen ten or more times. V is TRBV28 and J is TRBJ2-7; 12 bases match TRBD2. CDR1 and CDR2 (germline): MDHEN, SYDVKM. CDR3 length equals 15 residues. The V and J ends lost 2 bases and 5 bases, in that order; junction bases with no gene match: 4. The CDR3 region has the DNA TGTGCCAGCAGTTTAACTAGCGGGAGGATCCACGAGCAGTACTTC. This sequence encodes CASSLTSGRIHEQYF.

The chain carries TRBV20-1 and TRBJ2-3; 14 bases are a match to TRBD2. This CDR3 is built from 16 residues. Losses at the gene ends were 6 bases for V and 2 bases for J; bases not matched to a gene: 7. Germline CDR1 is DFQATT and CDR2 is SNEGSKA (reference sequence). The CDR3 spells CSAGGLAGGNTDTQYF. In nucleotides, the CDR3 is TGCAGTGCCGGCGGACTAGCGGGAGGAAACACAGATACGCAGTATTTT.

The chain employs TRBV9 and TRBJ2-7; possibly TRBD2 for D (5 bases). The V and J ends lost 4 bases and 5 bases respectively, with 16 bases between them. Germline CDR1 SGDLS, CDR2 YYNGEE. CDR3 length equals 14 residues. The CDR3 is CASSPRWETNEQYF. CDR3 nucleotide sequence: TGTGCCAGCAGCCCCCGTTGGGAGACCAACGAGCAGTACTTC. Full variable domain (rest looked up from reference TRBV9 and TRBJ2-7): DSGVTQTPKHLITATGQRVTLRCSPRSGDLSVYWYQQSLDQGLQFLIQYYNGEERAKGNILERFSAQQFPDLHSELNLSSLELGDSALYFCASSPRWETNEQYFGPGTRLTVT.

About this clonotype: Germline is not matched at one junction end, which may reflect a read error. The CDR3 region has the DNA TGTGCCAGCAGTGATAGACCGGGACAGGGGACAGATGCGCAGTATTTT. Amino acids: CASSDRPGQGTDAQYF. The chain links TRBV6-4 to TRBJ2-3; 10 nucleotides match TRBD1. Germline V lookup: CDR1 MRHNA, CDR2 SNTAGT. CDR3 size: 16 residues.

Note on this clonotype: Since the CDR3 does not end with the conserved phenylalanine or tryptophan, this likely comes from a read error. No DNA is shown, since the ends of the CDR3 on it are uncertain; the CDR3 is the one TCRdb lists. This chain joins TRBV14 and TRBJ1-2; the D call TRBD1 from the table was never checked on the DNA. Germline V gives CDR1 SGHDN, CDR2 FVKESK. 16 amino acids form the CDR3, both terminal residues included. CDR3 protein: CASSRHGGQPRTTAGG.

This clonotype was counted many times. The chain joins TRBV2 to TRBJ2-2, with 9 bases identical to TRBD2. The length of the CDR3 is 20 residues. Germline trimming cut 2 bases from V and 1 base from J; bases unmatched to any gene: 14. Germline CDR1 is SNHLY and CDR2 is FYNNEI. CDR3 sequence reads: CASSEPLGGRAAGNTGELFF. In DNA, the CDR3 is TGTGCCAGCAGTGAACCGTTAGGCGGGAGGGCCGCTGGGAACACCGGGGAGCTGTTTTTT. Full variable domain (remainder filled in from reference TRBV2 and TRBJ2-2): EPEVTQTPSHQVTQMGQEVILRCVPISNHLYFYWYRQILGQKVEFLVSFYNNEISEKSEIFDDQFSVERPDGSNFTLKIRSTKLEDSAMYFCASSEPLGGRAAGNTGELFFGEGSRLTVL.

The sample holds many counts of this clonotype. The chain couples TRBV11-1 to TRBJ2-1; D remains ambiguous. The CDR3 covers 16 residues. The germline gives CDR1 SGHAT, CDR2 FQDESV (reference sequence). The V and J ends lost 3 bases and 0 bases respectively, with 12 bases between them. The CDR3 nucleotides are TGTGCCAGCAGCTTCGGCCCCAGGAGCTCCTACAATGAGCAGTTCTTC. This sequence encodes CASSFGPRSSYNEQFF.

This chain uses TRBV7-6 with TRBJ2-1, with TRBD2 matching over 12 bases. The CDR3 has 18 amino acids. V dropped 5 bases and J dropped 1; count of bases not matched to a gene: 9. CDR1 is SGHVS, CDR2 FNYEAQ, per germline. The DNA for the CDR3 is TGTGCCAGCAGCCTACAACCGACTAGCGGGAGTTCCTACAATGAGCAGTTCTTC. This codes for CASSLQPTSGSSYNEQFF.

This clonotype was counted many times. The chain links TRBV27 to TRBJ1-5; D is undetermined. V dropped 3 bases and J dropped 5 bases, with 5 bases sitting between them. CDR1 is MNHEY, CDR2 SMNVEV, per germline (reference sequence). CDR3 length: 12 residues. The CDR3 spells CASSFRDQPQHF. Written as DNA, the CDR3 is TGTGCCAGCAGTTTTAGGGATCAGCCCCAGCATTTT.